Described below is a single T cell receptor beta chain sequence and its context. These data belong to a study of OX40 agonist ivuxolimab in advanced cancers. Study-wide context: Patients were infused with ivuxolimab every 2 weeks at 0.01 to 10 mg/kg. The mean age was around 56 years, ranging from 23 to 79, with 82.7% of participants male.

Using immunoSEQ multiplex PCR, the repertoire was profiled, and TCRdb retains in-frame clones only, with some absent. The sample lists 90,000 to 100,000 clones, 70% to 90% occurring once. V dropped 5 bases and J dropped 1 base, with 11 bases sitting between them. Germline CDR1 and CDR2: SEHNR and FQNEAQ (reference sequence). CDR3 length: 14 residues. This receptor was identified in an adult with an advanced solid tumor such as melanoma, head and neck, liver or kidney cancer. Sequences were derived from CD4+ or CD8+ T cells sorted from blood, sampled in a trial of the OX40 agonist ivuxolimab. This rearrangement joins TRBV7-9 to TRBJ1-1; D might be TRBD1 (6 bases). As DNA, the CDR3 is TGTGCCAGCAGCGTCGGCAGGGGGAACACTGAAGCTTTCTTT. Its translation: CASSVGRGNTEAFF.